The source of this TCR beta chain is a study of blood T cell repertoires in COVID-19. The wider study: The samples span acute and convalescent COVID-19 from the United States, Italy and Spain.

Sequenced by immunoSEQ multiplex PCR; TCRdb stores in-frame clones only, minus some. The sample has roughly 150,000 clones, around four fifths seen once. The junction had 3 bases not matched to a gene; V was cut back by 1 base and J by 6 bases. The CDR3 totals 13 residues. The germline V gene has CDR1 SGHDT and CDR2 YYEEEE. Sequences were obtained from PBMCs or T cells enriched from blood (not recorded which). The sequence was collected from a woman aged 40 to 55 who had recovered from COVID-19. The genes are TRBV5-6 and TRBJ1-2, with TRBD1 matching 7 bases. The CDR3 sequence: CASSLQTGNGYTF. CDR3 nucleotide sequence: TGTGCCAGCAGCTTGCAGACAGGGAATGGCTACACCTTC.